Presented here are 9 T cell receptor beta chains from one specimen sequenced in a study of T cell responses to AZD1222 COVID-19 vaccine (dated by TCRdb to the early 2020s). The time point label, read with the paper, signifies: baseline before first vaccination. Library preparation used the immunoSEQ multiplex PCR assay. TCRdb stores this immuneACCESS table with in-frame sequences only. Part of the clones is absent; in the studies checked, under half of the shortfall reflects unresolved V genes, and no reason is known for the rest. The sample table records about 140,000 clones; approximately 90% of these occur just once. About 1.4% of the sample is in the top ten clones. The sample in question was peripheral blood, obtained on day 0 of AZD1222 vaccination. The receptors shown here come from an adult in good health.

This clone appeared many times. The chain employs TRBV7-8 and TRBJ1-5; D uncertain. Germline V gives CDR1 SGHVS, CDR2 FQNEAQ. The length of the CDR3 is 15 residues. V gave up 1 base and J gave up 2 bases, with 9 bases separating them. CDR3 sequence (DNA): TGTGCCAGCAGCTTAGTTGGGGAGGGCAATCAGCCCCAGCATTTT. Its protein product is CASSLVGEGNQPQHF.

The chain couples TRBV7-9 to TRBJ1-5; D gene unclear. V dropped 5 bases and J dropped 1 base, with 6 bases sitting between them. This CDR3 is 13 amino acids long. Germline V gene data show CDR1 as SEHNR and CDR2 as FQNEAQ (reference sequence). The chain's CDR3 is CASSPDSNQPQHF. CDR3 bases: TGTGCCAGCAGCCCGGACAGCAATCAGCCCCAGCATTTT.

The rearrangement uses TRBV30 and TRBJ1-5, with a possible D match to TRBD1 (6 bases). The CDR3 sequence is 16 residues long. Germline V gives CDR1 GTSNPN, CDR2 SVGIG (reference sequence). Trimming took 0 bases from V and 1 from J, leaving 13 bases between them. The CDR3: CAWSVTGGLSNQPQHF. The CDR3 DNA is TGTGCCTGGAGTGTAACTGGGGGCCTGAGCAATCAGCCCCAGCATTTT.

V is TRBV6-1 and J is TRBJ2-7, with D uncertain. Germline values: CDR1 MNHNS, CDR2 SASEGT. This CDR3 is 14 amino acids long. V lost 7 bases, J lost 0 bases, and 13 bases lay in between. In DNA form, the CDR3 reads TGTGCCAGCAACCCAGGAAAATACTCCTACGAGCAGTACTTC. Its protein product is CASNPGKYSYEQYF.

The rearrangement links TRBV10-3 to TRBJ1-1, with D possibly being TRBD1 (6 bases). Looked up from germline, CDR1 is ENHRY and CDR2 is SYGVKD. This CDR3 spans 15 amino acids. V dropped 3 bases and J dropped 3 bases, with 14 bases sitting between them. The CDR3 loop is CAISDLQGQDTEAFF. DNA of the CDR3: TGTGCCATCAGTGATTTACAGGGCCAGGACACTGAAGCTTTCTTT.

The chain couples TRBV6-2 or TRBV6-3 to TRBJ2-1, with TRBD2 identical over 8 bases. The CDR3 spans 18 residues. Trimming cost V 4 bases and J 5 bases; bases outside gene matches: 16. Per germline, CDR1 MNHEY and CDR2 SVGEGT. This chain's CDR3 is CASSLGPVAGGLDNEQFF. CDR3 nucleotide sequence: TGTGCCAGCAGTTTGGGTCCCGTCGCGGGAGGACTCGACAATGAGCAGTTCTTC.

This chain joins TRBV14 and TRBJ2-7, with TRBD2 matching over 7 bases. The V and J ends lost 3 bases and 2 bases, in that order; junction bases with no gene match: 1. Germline loops: CDR1 SGHDN, CDR2 FVKESK. CDR3 length equals 13 residues. CDR3 nucleotide sequence: TGTGCCAGCAGCCAGGGAGGGCCCTACGAGCAGTACTTC. Protein: CASSQGGPYEQYF.

This chain uses TRBV5-1 with TRBJ2-3; D is uncertain. The germline gives CDR1 SGHRS, CDR2 YFSETQ. Trimming shortened V by 0 bases and J by 0 bases, and 11 bases separated the two germline ends. The CDR3 is made up of 16 amino acids. This CDR3 is CASSLARSPSTDTQYF. DNA of the CDR3: TGCGCCAGCAGCTTGGCCAGGAGCCCTAGCACAGATACGCAGTATTTT.

The V and J genes are TRBV7-2 and TRBJ1-2; D ambiguous. The CDR3 is made up of 10 amino acids. The V gene lost 4 bases and the J gene lost 7 bases, with 4 bases spanning the gap. Germline V gives CDR1 SGHTA, CDR2 FQGNSA. CDR3 in amino acids: CASSSGGYTF. The CDR3, as DNA: TGTGCCAGCAGCTCGGGTGGCTACACCTTC.